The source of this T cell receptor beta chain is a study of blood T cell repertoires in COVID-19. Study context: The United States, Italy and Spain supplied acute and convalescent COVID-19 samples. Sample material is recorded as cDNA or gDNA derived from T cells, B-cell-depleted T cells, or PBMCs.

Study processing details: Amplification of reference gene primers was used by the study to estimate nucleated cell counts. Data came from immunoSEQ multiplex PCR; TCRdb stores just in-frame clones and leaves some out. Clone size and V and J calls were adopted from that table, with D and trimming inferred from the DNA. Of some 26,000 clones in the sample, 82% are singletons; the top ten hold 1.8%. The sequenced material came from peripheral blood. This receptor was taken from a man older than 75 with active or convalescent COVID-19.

As DNA, the CDR3 is TGTGCCAGCAGCTTAATGAGAGGGACTGAAGCTTTCTTT. Residues: CASSLMRGTEAFF. The genes are TRBV7-9 and TRBJ1-1; no clear D gene. CDR1 and CDR2 (germline): SEHNR, FQNEAQ (reference sequence). The CDR3 contains 13 residues. V lost 2 bases and J lost 5, with 9 bases in between.